The present T cell receptor (beta chain) was sequenced within a study of CD8+CD57+ T cells in acquired aplastic anemia. Study context: Healthy donors had, on average, about 10.8 million reads for their CD4+ cells.

Study results and caveats: Overlapping CD8+ CDR3 repertoires of patients and controls contained some 30 shared sequences. Significance was not reached for CD8+ Simpson's diversity between patients and controls.

Comments on this clonotype: The target antigen is unknown.

This CDR3 spans 13 amino acids. Germline lookup yields CDR1 DFQATT and CDR2 SNEGSKA (reference sequence). V was clipped by 3 bases and J by 7 bases, with 13 bases between them. The use of genomic DNA as template underpinned the TCR beta VDJ and CDR3 profiling. TCRdb fed the reads into MiXCR, producing one record per CDR3 protein. The table lists around 180,000 distinct CDR3 sequences, about three fifths of them singletons. This TCR was recovered from a human donor in good health. Source material: sorted CD4+, CD8+, or CD8+CD57+ T cells (not recorded which) from PBMCs. The chain uses TRBV20-1 and TRBJ1-5; D may be TRBD1 (5 bases). CDR3 protein: CSASPGGDQPQHF. CDR3 bases: TGCAGTGCTAGCCCGGGCGGGGACCAGCCCCAGCATTTT.